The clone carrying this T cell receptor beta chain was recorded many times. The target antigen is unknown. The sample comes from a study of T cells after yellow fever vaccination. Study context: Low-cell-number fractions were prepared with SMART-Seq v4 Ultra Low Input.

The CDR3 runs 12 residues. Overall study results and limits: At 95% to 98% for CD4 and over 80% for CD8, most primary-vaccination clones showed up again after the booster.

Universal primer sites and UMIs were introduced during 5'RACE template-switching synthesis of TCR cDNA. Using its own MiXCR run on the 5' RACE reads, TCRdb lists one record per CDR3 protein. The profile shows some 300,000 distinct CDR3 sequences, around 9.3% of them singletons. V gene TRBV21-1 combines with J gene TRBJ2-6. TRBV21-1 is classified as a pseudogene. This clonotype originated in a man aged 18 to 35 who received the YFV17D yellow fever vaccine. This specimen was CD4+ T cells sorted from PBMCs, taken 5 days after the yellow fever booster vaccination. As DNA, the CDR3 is TGTGCCAACAACTCTGGGGCCAACGTCCTGACTTTC. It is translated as CANNSGANVLTF.